The 6 T cell receptor beta chains below all came from one sample that was sequenced in a study of immune evolution from preneoplasia to lung adenocarcinoma. Profiling relied on immunoSEQ multiplex PCR, and the TCRdb table lists in-frame clones only, not all of them. The table lists about 2,300 clones, 84% of them singletons. The sample consisted of FFPE lung adenocarcinoma in situ tissue. The receptors were sampled from a person aged 60 to 80 with lung adenocarcinoma.

The chain employs TRBV7-6 and TRBJ2-3; D gene ambiguous. The CDR3 contains 12 residues. Germline V gene data show CDR1 as SGHVS and CDR2 as FNYEAQ. The ends were cut back, 5 bases at V and 6 bases at J, with 9 bases in the middle. CDR3 nucleotide sequence: TGTGCCAGCAGCCTACCCGGGGATACGCAGTATTTT. Translated, it gives CASSLPGDTQYF.

CDR3 DNA sequence: TGTGCCAGCAGCTTCGGGGTAGAAAAACTGTTTTTT. As protein: CASSFGVEKLFF. The chain couples TRBV7-9 to TRBJ1-4, with D unclear. Germline V CDR1 and CDR2: SEHNR, FQNEAQ (reference sequence). With 3 bases removed from V and 8 bases from J, the gap between germline ends came to 7 bases. The CDR3 length is 12 residues.

The chain links TRBV29-1 to TRBJ1-2, with 8 bases matching TRBD1. This CDR3 comprises 13 residues. Trimming removed 5 bases from V and 2 bases from J; junction bases left unmatched: 4. The V gene's germline CDR1 is SQVTM and CDR2 ANQGSEA. In DNA form, the CDR3 reads TGCAGCGTTTCGGACAGGGACAACTATGGCTACACCTTC. It translates to CSVSDRDNYGYTF.

CDR3 bases: TGTGCCAGCAGACCTAGCGGGGGGAGAACAGATACGCAGTATTTT. Translation gives CASRPSGGRTDTQYF. The chain has TRBV6-4 and TRBJ2-3; 11 bases are shared with TRBD2. The junction had 5 bases not matched to a gene; V was cut back by 6 bases and J by 3 bases. The length of the CDR3 is 15 residues. Germline-derived CDR1 and CDR2 are MRHNA and SNTAGT.

This clone appeared a few times. CDR3 amino acids: CASSLRGAPGYGYTF. As DNA, the CDR3 is TGTGCCAGCAGCCTTAGGGGGGCGCCGGGCTATGGCTACACCTTC. The chain uses TRBV5-4 and TRBJ1-2, with D possibly being TRBD1 (6 bases). The ends were cut back, 4 bases at V and 4 bases at J, with 17 bases in the middle. The germline gives CDR1 SGHNT, CDR2 YYREEE (reference sequence). The length of the CDR3 is 15 residues.

The chain employs TRBV7-2 and TRBJ2-5; 8 bases line up with TRBD1. The germline CDR1 and CDR2 sequences are SGHTA and FQGNSA. The CDR3 has 14 amino acids. After removal of 1 base from V and 5 bases from J, the junction contained 3 bases not matched to a gene. The CDR3 DNA is TGTGCCAGCAGCTTAGGACAGGGGTTTGAGACCCAGTACTTC. Translated, it gives CASSLGQGFETQYF.